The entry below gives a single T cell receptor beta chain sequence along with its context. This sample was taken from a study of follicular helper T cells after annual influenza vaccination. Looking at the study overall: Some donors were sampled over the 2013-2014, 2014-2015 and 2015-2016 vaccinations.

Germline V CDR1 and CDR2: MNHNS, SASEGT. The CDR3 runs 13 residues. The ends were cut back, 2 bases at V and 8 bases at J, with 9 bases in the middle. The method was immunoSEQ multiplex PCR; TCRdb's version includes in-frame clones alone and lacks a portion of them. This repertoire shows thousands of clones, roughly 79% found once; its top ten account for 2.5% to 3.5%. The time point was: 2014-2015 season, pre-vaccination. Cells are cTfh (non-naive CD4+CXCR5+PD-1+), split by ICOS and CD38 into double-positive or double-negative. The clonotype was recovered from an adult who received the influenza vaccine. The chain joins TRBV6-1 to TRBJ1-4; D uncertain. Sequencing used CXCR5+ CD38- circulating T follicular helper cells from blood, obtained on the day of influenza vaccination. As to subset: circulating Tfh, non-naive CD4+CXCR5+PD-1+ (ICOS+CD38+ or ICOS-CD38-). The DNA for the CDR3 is TGTGCCAGCAGTGAACTGGACGGGGAAAAACTGTTTTTT. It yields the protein CASSELDGEKLFF.